The rows below give T cell receptor beta chains drawn from one sample of a study of multiple sclerosis patients with progressive multifocal leukoencephalopathy. Using immunoSEQ multiplex PCR, the repertoire was profiled, and TCRdb retains in-frame clones only, with some absent. Of about 30,000 clones listed, roughly 91% were seen once; the top ten hold over 1.2%. This specimen consisted of PBMCs, obtained from a patient treated with natalizumab. Receptors originate from a human donor with multiple sclerosis. Each CDR3 is given with its conserved first and last residue. The order of the fields is V gene, D gene, J gene, clone size, CDR3 DNA, CDR3 protein. A D gene is named only where the DNA matches it firmly. Some rows have no size entry. The others give once, few or many, or a class for an expanded clone.

>TRBV4-3|NA|TRBJ1-5|NA
TGCGCCAGCAGCCAAGATCAGGGCACGGGGCAGCCCCAGCATTTT
CASSQDQGTGQPQHF
>TRBV28|NA|TRBJ1-2|once
TGTGCCAGCTACGGATTCTATGGCTACACCTTC
CASYGFYGYTF
>TRBV27|NA|TRBJ1-3|NA
TGTGCCAGCAGGTCGGGCCTTCCCGGAAACACCATATATTTT
CASRSGLPGNTIYF
>TRBV5-4|NA|TRBJ1-1|NA
TGTGCCAGCAGCCCGGGGACGGCACACACTGAAGCTTTCTTT
CASSPGTAHTEAFF
>TRBV5-1|TRBD1|TRBJ2-7|NA
TGCGCCAGCAGCCGAGACAGGGGGACCGACGAGCAGTACTTC
CASSRDRGTDEQYF
>TRBV2|TRBD2|TRBJ2-1|NA
TGTGCCAGCAGGGTAACAGTAGCGGGGCAGTTCTTC
CASRVTVAGQFF
>TRBV5-1|NA|TRBJ2-7|NA
TGCGCCAGCAGCTTGGCGGCCGGGAGAGCCTACGAGCAGTACTTC
CASSLAAGRAYEQYF
>TRBV5-6|TRBD1|TRBJ1-4|NA
TGTGCCAGCAGTCTGACAGGGCCTTATGAAAAACTGTTTTTT
CASSLTGPYEKLFF
>TRBV27|NA|TRBJ2-1|NA
TGTGCCAGCACCGGGGGAATTGCCGCTAACAATGAGCAGTTCTTC
CASTGGIAANNEQFF
>TRBV14|NA|TRBJ1-1|NA
TGTGCCAGCAGCCCCCGTGGGGGAGGGACTGAAGCTTTCTTT
CASSPRGGGTEAFF
>TRBV19|NA|TRBJ2-1|NA
TGTGCCAGTAGCCGAATCCTAGTGGAAGTTTACAATGAGCAGTTCTTC
CASSRILVEVYNEQFF
>TRBV4-3|NA|TRBJ1-6|NA
TGCGCCAGCAGCCAAGGTCCCGGGCGAGGGAGTGGCAATTCACCCCTCCACTTT
CASSQGPGRGSGNSPLHF